Only a few counts were recorded for the clone carrying this T cell receptor (beta chain). As yet, its antigen is unknown. It was template switching that added a universal primer site, and there were unique molecular identifiers on the cDNA. Using its own MiXCR run on the 5' RACE reads, TCRdb lists one record per CDR3 protein. The sample comprises approximately 260,000 distinct CDR3 sequences, over 12% of which are singletons, and under 9.5% rests with the top ten. This record comes from a study of identical twins. Study findings and constraints: With abundant cord blood beta clonotypes, insertions were fewer; memory repertoires showed no such pattern. Excess sharing between twins was weaker in beta out-of-frame sequences.

The sequenced sample was memory (CD45RO+) T cells sorted from blood. The receptor was derived from a woman in her late teens or twenties in good health.

CDR3 nucleotides: TGTGCCAGCAGCCTGGAGGGACTTGGGTGGAACAATGAGCAGTTCTTC. Its protein is CASSLEGLGWNNEQFF. The chain combines TRBV21-1 with TRBJ2-1; the table calls TRBD2, which could not be checked here. TRBV21-1 is marked as a pseudogene. This CDR3 region has 16 residues.